The 23 T cell receptor beta chains in this list originate from one sample, sequenced in a study of early T cells in non-severe SARS-CoV-2 infection. TCRdb redid the calling of the 5' RACE reads with MiXCR, one entry per CDR3 protein. The sample lists 64,000 or so distinct CDR3 sequences; over 9.5% were seen once. The specimen comprised whole blood, sampled at baseline. These TCRs come from an adult who was a healthcare worker with PCR-confirmed SARS-CoV-2 infection or an uninfected control (not recorded which).

This clonotype was recorded at least ten times. The chain recombines TRBV12-3 or TRBV12-4 with TRBJ2-3, with 8 bases matching TRBD1. The CDR3 loop spans 18 amino acids. V dropped 5 bases and J dropped 7; count of bases not matched to a gene: 20. The CDR3 reads CASSINPGRTGSTYTQYF. The CDR3 DNA reads as TGTGCCAGCAGTATAAACCCTGGAAGGACAGGGAGTACGTATACGCAGTATTTT.

This clonotype has only a few counts. The J gene is TRBJ2-3, the V gene TRBV30; D is uncertain. The length of the CDR3 is 13 residues. The germline V and J ends were trimmed by 0 bases and 4 bases, with 8 bases remaining between them. Germline V lookup: CDR1 GTSNPN, CDR2 SVGIG (reference sequence). CDR3: CAWSVDSSDTQYF. CDR3 DNA: TGTGCCTGGAGTGTCGACTCCTCAGATACGCAGTATTTT.

This clonotype was detected a few times. This sequence joins TRBV20-1 and TRBJ1-1; a weak D match, TRBD1 (5 bases). CDR3 size: 14 residues. The germline CDR1 and CDR2 sequences are DFQATT and SNEGSKA (reference sequence). Trimming removed 3 bases from V and 2 bases from J, with 13 bases in between. CDR3 in amino acids: CSASSPDSNTEAFF. CDR3 bases: TGCAGTGCTAGCAGCCCCGACAGTAACACTGAAGCTTTCTTT.

This clonotype was picked up a small number of times. CDR3 protein: CASSPLAGGANTGELFF. CDR3 in DNA: TGTGCCAGTAGTCCGCTCGCGGGGGGAGCGAACACCGGGGAGCTGTTTTTT. This chain links TRBV19 with TRBJ2-2, with TRBD2 matching 8 bases. The germline gives CDR1 LNHDA, CDR2 SQIVND (reference sequence). Germline trimming cut 5 bases from V and 0 bases from J; bases unmatched to any gene: 8. The CDR3 is 17 residues long.

The rearrangement joins TRBV19 to TRBJ1-2, with D unclear. The CDR3 loop spans 15 amino acids. Germline CDR1 and CDR2: LNHDA and SQIVND (reference sequence). V was clipped by 5 bases and J by 5 bases, with 18 bases between them. The CDR3 is CASSSHLGGLYGYTF. CDR3 coding DNA: TGTGCCAGTAGTTCACATCTTGGAGGACTTTATGGCTACACCTTC.

The table lists this clonotype with a few counts. The chain couples TRBV7-8 to TRBJ2-2, with 12 positions matching TRBD2. V was clipped by 5 bases and J by 4 bases; unmatched bases: 11. The CDR3 runs 18 residues. Germline CDR1 is SGHVS and CDR2 is FQNEAQ. CDR3 sequence (DNA): TGTGCCAGCAGCACCTCCCCGGTGGGACTAGCGGGCACCGGGGAGCTGTTTTTT. It specifies CASSTSPVGLAGTGELFF.

This clonotype showed up just a few times. This sequence joins TRBV19 and TRBJ2-1; TRBD1 matches 10 bases. The CDR3 spans 13 residues. CDR1 is LNHDA, CDR2 SQIVND, per germline (reference sequence). V trimming: 4 bases; J trimming: 10 bases; junction bases outside the gene matches: 4. In nucleotides, the CDR3 is TGTGCCAGTAGTACAAGGACAGGGGGGGAGCAGTTCTTC. Protein: CASSTRTGGEQFF.

This clonotype was seen many times. V gene TRBV5-1 combines with J gene TRBJ2-7, with 7 bases that match TRBD1. There are 15 residues in the CDR3. Germline V gene data show CDR1 as SGHRS and CDR2 as YFSETQ. J gave up 3 bases and V 2 bases, and 8 bases lay outside the gene matches. The CDR3 is CASSFPGGRIYEQYF. CDR3 nucleotide sequence: TGCGCCAGCAGCTTCCCAGGGGGAAGGATCTACGAGCAGTACTTC.

This clonotype was recorded at least ten times. The V and J genes are TRBV7-6 and TRBJ2-7; 9 bases map to TRBD1. The CDR3 length is 15 residues. CDR1 and CDR2 from the germline V gene are SGHVS and FNYEAQ. V trimming: 1 base; J trimming: 5 bases; junction bases outside the gene matches: 6. Here the CDR3 reads CASSLEMTGGDEQYF. Written as DNA, the CDR3 is TGTGCCAGCAGCTTAGAGATGACAGGGGGTGACGAGCAGTACTTC.

The chain couples TRBV3-1 to TRBJ2-1; TRBD2 matches 13 bases. Germline V gene lookup returns CDR1 LGHDT and CDR2 YNNKEL (reference sequence). The CDR3 length is 14 residues. V lost 4 bases and J lost 9; bases outside the gene matches: 3. The CDR3 region has the DNA TGTGCCAGCAGCCGGACTAGCGGGAGCTCTGAGCAGTTCTTC. This translates into CASSRTSGSSEQFF.

This clonotype was detected a few times. The chain links TRBV20-1 to TRBJ2-4, with TRBD2 matching 7 bases. Germline CDR1 and CDR2: DFQATT and SNEGSKA (reference sequence). The V gene end was trimmed by 3 bases and the J gene end by 6 bases; junction bases not matched to a gene: 8. This CDR3 comprises 14 residues. CDR3 sequence (DNA): TGCAGTGCTAGCGTTCGGGAGGTGGGAAACATTCAGTACTTC. Translation: CSASVREVGNIQYF.

The chain links TRBV6-6 to TRBJ1-3; D is undetermined. The CDR3 spans 14 residues. The germline CDR1 and CDR2 sequences are MNHNY and SVGAGI (reference sequence). Trimming took 9 bases from V and 2 from J, leaving 14 bases between them. Here the CDR3 reads CASSERLTGNTIYF. In DNA form, the CDR3 reads TGTGCCAGTTCCGAGCGGCTCACTGGAAACACCATATATTTT.

This clonotype was observed at least ten times. The V and J genes are TRBV19 and TRBJ1-5; D remains unclear. This CDR3 is built from 14 residues. Germline V gene lookup returns CDR1 LNHDA and CDR2 SQIVND (reference sequence). The V end lost 4 bases, the J end lost 7 bases, and 14 bases lay between the germline ends. For the CDR3, the DNA is TGTGCCAGTAGTACCATGGACGCAAGACAGCCCCAGCATTTT. Translation gives CASSTMDARQPQHF.

The J gene is TRBJ2-7, the V gene TRBV7-2; D might be TRBD2 (5 bases). The CDR3 totals 15 residues. Trimming stripped 5 bases from V and 4 bases from J, with 18 bases between. Germline lookup yields CDR1 SGHTA and CDR2 FQGNSA. The CDR3 sequence is CASSPSQRQVYEQYF. Written as DNA, the CDR3 is TGTGCCAGCAGCCCGTCCCAGCGGCAGGTTTACGAGCAGTACTTC.

The J gene is TRBJ1-1, the V gene TRBV2; 10 nucleotides match TRBD1. This CDR3 region has 15 residues. Germline CDR1 and CDR2: SNHLY and FYNNEI. With V trimmed by 6 bases and J by 2 bases, 6 bases remained unmatched. The CDR3 nucleotides read TGTGCCAGCAGACCCGGACAGGGGGGAAACACTGAAGCTTTCTTT. Its protein is CASRPGQGGNTEAFF. The full variable domain, with the rest looked up from reference TRBV2 and TRBJ1-1, is EPEVTQTPSHQVTQMGQEVILRCVPISNHLYFYWYRQILGQKVEFLVSFYNNEISEKSEIFDDQFSVERPDGSNFTLKIRSTKLEDSAMYFCASRPGQGGNTEAFFGQGTRLTVV.

This clonotype was recorded a few times. The chain joins TRBV19 to TRBJ1-1; a weak D match, TRBD1 (5 bases). This CDR3 region has 13 residues. The V gene's germline CDR1 is LNHDA and CDR2 SQIVND (reference sequence). The germline V and J ends were trimmed by 2 bases and 10 bases, with 14 bases remaining between them. The CDR3 nucleotides read TGTGCCAGTAGTATATCGGGGGGGAGTGGAGCTTTCTTT. Its protein is CASSISGGSGAFF.

This clonotype was seen many times. The chain couples TRBV6-1 to TRBJ2-1; maybe TRBD1 (7 bases). The CDR3 has 14 amino acids. CDR1 is MNHNS and CDR2 is SASEGT in the germline V gene. V was clipped by 3 bases and J by 4 bases, with 10 bases between them. The CDR3 DNA reads TGTGCCAGCAGTGACAGGGGGGATTACAATGAGCAGTTCTTC. Amino acids: CASSDRGDYNEQFF.

This chain joins TRBV3-1 and TRBJ2-2; 11 bases are a match to TRBD2. Per germline, CDR1 LGHDT and CDR2 YNNKEL (reference sequence). This CDR3 region has 16 residues. The V segment lost 1 base and the J segment 6 bases; nucleotides outside the gene matches: 4. CDR3 nucleotides: TGTGCCAGCAGCCAAGCGACTAGCGGGGCATCCGGGGAGCTGTTTTTT. Encoded protein: CASSQATSGASGELFF.

V usage is TRBV2 and J usage is TRBJ1-1; 7 nucleotides align to TRBD1. The V segment lost 4 bases and the J segment 4 bases; nucleotides outside the gene matches: 9. This CDR3 is built from 15 residues. In germline, CDR1 is SNHLY, CDR2 FYNNEI. CDR3: CASSVQDRDPTEAFF. In DNA form, the CDR3 reads TGTGCCAGCAGTGTACAAGACAGGGATCCCACTGAAGCTTTCTTT.

This clonotype occurred many times. This chain links TRBV7-2 with TRBJ1-1; D gene ambiguous. In germline, CDR1 is SGHTA, CDR2 FQGNSA. This CDR3 region has 15 residues. Deletions cut 4 bases from V and 8 bases from J, with 20 bases between. The CDR3: CASSWPDWGIREAFF. The CDR3 nucleotides read TGTGCCAGCAGCTGGCCCGACTGGGGAATCAGGGAAGCTTTCTTT.

The chain uses TRBV20-1 and TRBJ2-7; a weak D match, TRBD1 (5 bases). With 8 bases removed from V and 2 bases from J, the gap between germline ends came to 19 bases. The CDR3 sequence is 14 residues long. Germline CDR1 reads DFQATT; CDR2 reads SNEGSKA (reference sequence). The CDR3: CSTRSGAGTYEQYF. CDR3 DNA: TGCAGTACGAGGTCTGGGGCAGGAACCTACGAGCAGTACTTC.

This clonotype was seen a few times. The V gene is TRBV6-2 or TRBV6-3, the J gene TRBJ2-3, with TRBD2 identical over 11 bases. V shed 6 bases, J shed 1 base, and the junction held 18 bases outside the gene matches. CDR3 length: 20 amino acids. Germline lookup yields CDR1 MNHEY and CDR2 SVGEGT. CDR3 sequence (DNA): TGTGCCAGCAGACATCAGGGACTAGCGGCCCAGAAGAGCGGCACAGATACGCAGTATTTT. This encodes CASRHQGLAAQKSGTDTQYF.

This clonotype was picked up many times. This rearrangement joins TRBV4-2 to TRBJ2-1; D call uncertain. Germline V gene data show CDR1 as LGHNA and CDR2 as YNFKEQ. The CDR3 contains 13 residues. V was trimmed by 0 bases and J by 5 bases, leaving 5 bases between them. Here the CDR3 reads CASSQDTNNEQFF. CDR3 in DNA: TGTGCCAGCAGCCAAGACACGAACAATGAGCAGTTCTTC.